This record concerns one TCR beta chain sequence. What it binds is unknown. Repertoires were generated with immunoSEQ multiplex PCR, while TCRdb's copy carries only in-frame clones and drops some. The sample shows some 80,000 clones, 85% of them seen only once. Sampling of blood occurred at baseline, cycle 4 day 1, and cycle 7 day 1. CDR1 is SGHDN and CDR2 is FVKESK in the germline V gene. The CDR3 length is 12 residues. V shed 3 bases and J shed 10 bases, with 7 bases lying between them. The data derive from a study of OX40 agonist ivuxolimab in advanced cancers. The overall study: The patients received ivuxolimab by intravenous route every 2 weeks at 0.01 to 10 mg/kg. Males comprised 75% to 90% of the group, whose mean age was roughly 64 years (range 23 to 79).

Study observations and caveats: Partial responders at 0.1-3.0 mg/kg had among the lowest clonal expansion.

J is TRBJ1-6 and V is TRBV14; D is uncertain. The source of this sequence is an adult with an advanced solid tumor such as melanoma, head and neck, liver or kidney cancer. The specimen comprised CD4+ or CD8+ T cells sorted from blood, sampled in a trial of the OX40 agonist ivuxolimab. The CDR3 region has the DNA TGTGCCAGCAGCCACGCACACTCACCCCTCCACTTT. Residues: CASSHAHSPLHF.